This T cell receptor beta chain was profiled in a study of blood T cell repertoires in COVID-19. Study as a whole: Researchers got acute and convalescent COVID-19 samples from the United States, Italy and Spain. T cells, B-cell-depleted T cells, or PBMCs supplied cDNA or gDNA.

Per the authors' pipeline: Reference gene primer amplification gave nucleated cell count estimates. Using immunoSEQ multiplex PCR, the repertoire was profiled, and TCRdb retains in-frame clones only, with some absent. That table is the source of V, J and clone size, and D and trimming were worked out from the DNA. The data contain 250,000 to 300,000 clones, 75% to 90% of them singletons. This TCR derives from a woman aged 45-60 years who had recovered from COVID-19. The specimen was peripheral blood.

The CDR3 spells CASSPGTGFLQPQHF. The CDR3 DNA reads as TGTGCCAGCAGCCCTGGGACAGGGTTTCTTCAGCCCCAGCATTTT. V usage is TRBV7-9 and J usage is TRBJ1-5; TRBD1 matches at 9 bases. V lost 5 bases, J lost 6 bases, and 8 bases stayed unmatched. The germline gives CDR1 SEHNR, CDR2 FQNEAQ (reference sequence). This CDR3 is built from 15 residues. Based on the CDR3 plus reference TRBV7-9 and TRBJ1-5, the full variable domain is DTGVSQNPRHKITKRGQNVTFRCDPISEHNRLYWYRQTLGQGPEFLTYFQNEAQLEKSRLLSDRFSAERPKGSFSTLEIQRTEQGDSAMYLCASSPGTGFLQPQHFGDGTRLSIL.